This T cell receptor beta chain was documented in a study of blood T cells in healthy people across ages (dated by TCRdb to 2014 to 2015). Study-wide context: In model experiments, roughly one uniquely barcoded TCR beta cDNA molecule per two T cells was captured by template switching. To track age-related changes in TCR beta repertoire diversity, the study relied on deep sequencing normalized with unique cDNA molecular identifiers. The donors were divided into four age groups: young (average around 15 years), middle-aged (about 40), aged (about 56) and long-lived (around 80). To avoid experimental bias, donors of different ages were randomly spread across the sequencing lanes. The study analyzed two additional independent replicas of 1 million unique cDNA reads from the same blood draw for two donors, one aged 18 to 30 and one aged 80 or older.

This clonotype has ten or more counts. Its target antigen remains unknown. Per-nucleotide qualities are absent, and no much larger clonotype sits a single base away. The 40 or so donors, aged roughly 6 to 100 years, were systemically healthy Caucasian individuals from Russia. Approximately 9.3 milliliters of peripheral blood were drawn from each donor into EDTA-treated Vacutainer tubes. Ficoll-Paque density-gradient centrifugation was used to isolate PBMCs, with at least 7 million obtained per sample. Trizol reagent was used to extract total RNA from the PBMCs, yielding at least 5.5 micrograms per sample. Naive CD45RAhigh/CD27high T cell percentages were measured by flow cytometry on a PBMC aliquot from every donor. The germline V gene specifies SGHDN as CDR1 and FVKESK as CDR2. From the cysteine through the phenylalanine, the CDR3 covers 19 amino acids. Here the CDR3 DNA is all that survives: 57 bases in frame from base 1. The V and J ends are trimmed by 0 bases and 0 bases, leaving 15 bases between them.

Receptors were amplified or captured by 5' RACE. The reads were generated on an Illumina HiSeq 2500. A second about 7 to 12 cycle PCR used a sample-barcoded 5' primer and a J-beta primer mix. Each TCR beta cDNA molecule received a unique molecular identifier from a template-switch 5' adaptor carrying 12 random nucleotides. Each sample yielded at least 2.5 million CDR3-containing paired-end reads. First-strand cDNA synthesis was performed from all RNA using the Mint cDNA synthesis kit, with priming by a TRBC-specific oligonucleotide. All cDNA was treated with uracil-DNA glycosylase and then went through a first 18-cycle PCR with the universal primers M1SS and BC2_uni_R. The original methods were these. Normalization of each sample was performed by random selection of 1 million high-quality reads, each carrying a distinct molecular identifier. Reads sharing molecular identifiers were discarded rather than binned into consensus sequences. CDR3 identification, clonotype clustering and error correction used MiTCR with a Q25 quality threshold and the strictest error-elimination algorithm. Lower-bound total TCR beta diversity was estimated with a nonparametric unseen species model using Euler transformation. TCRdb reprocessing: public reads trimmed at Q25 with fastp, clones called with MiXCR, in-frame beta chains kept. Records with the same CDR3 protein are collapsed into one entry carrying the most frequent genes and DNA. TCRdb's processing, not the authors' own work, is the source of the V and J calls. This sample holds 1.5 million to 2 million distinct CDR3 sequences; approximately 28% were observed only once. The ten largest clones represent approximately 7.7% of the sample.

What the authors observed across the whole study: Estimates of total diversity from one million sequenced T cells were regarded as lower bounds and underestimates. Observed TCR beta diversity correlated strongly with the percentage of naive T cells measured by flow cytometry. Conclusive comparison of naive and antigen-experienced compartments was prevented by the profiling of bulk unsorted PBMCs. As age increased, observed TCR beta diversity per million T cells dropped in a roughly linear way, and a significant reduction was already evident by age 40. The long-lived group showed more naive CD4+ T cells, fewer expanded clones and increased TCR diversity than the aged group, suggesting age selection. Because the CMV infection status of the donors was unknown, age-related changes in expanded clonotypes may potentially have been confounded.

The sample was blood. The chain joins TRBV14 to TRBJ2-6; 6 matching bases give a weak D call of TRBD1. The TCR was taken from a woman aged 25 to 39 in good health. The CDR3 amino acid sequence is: CASSQDSRTALSGANVLTF. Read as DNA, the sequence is TGTGCCAGCAGCCAAGATTCTAGGACAGCCCTCTCTGGGGCCAACGTCCTGACTTTC.